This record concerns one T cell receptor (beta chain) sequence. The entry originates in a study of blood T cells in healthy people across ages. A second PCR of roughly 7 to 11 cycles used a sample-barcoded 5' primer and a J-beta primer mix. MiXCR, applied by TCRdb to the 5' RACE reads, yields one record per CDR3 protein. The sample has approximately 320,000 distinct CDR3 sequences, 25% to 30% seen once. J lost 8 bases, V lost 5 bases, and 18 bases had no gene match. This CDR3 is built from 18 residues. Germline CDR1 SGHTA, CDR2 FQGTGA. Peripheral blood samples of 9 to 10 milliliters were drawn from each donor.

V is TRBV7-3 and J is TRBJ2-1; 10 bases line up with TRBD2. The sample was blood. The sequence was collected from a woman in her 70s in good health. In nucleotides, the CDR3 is TGTGCCAGCAGCCCGGGGGCTAGCGGGAGTCCCAGGTACGATGAGCAGTTCTTC. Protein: CASSPGASGSPRYDEQFF. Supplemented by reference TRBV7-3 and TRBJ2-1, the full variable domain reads GAGVSQTPSNKVTEKGKYVELRCDPISGHTALYWYRQSLGQGPEFLIYFQGTGAADDSGLPNDRFFAVRPEGSVSTLKIQRTERGDSAVYLCASSPGASGSPRYDEQFFGPGTRLTVL.